This T cell receptor beta chain stems from a study of regulatory T cells in long-lasting Graves disease. Study-level information: New Graves' disease cases had less than 3 months of antithyroid drugs. Study-level results: Relative to new patients (roughly 970), persistent patients exhibited greater sharing of public clonotypes (about 3,000).

Both iRepertoire HTBI primers and Arm-PCR of CDR3 regions were used to build the TCR beta libraries. One entry per CDR3 protein results from TCRdb running MiXCR on the multiplex PCR reads. The repertoire includes roughly 520,000 distinct CDR3 sequences, around 13% of them detected once, and 8% to 10% sits in the top ten. For this clonotype: Its antigen remains unidentified.

The length of the CDR3 is 15 residues. Germline CDR1 is SGHRS and CDR2 is YFSETQ. The junction had 17 bases not matched to a gene; V was cut back by 5 bases and J by 13 bases. Time point denoted: newly diagnosed GD, antithyroid drugs for less than 3 months. RNA isolated from PBMCs was used to make the TCR library. These data were also filed under a second study, of T cells in Graves' hyperthyroidism and ophthalmopathy. That work states: Absence of ophthalmopathy progression within 18 months defined stable Graves' hyperthyroidism. Exclusion criteria comprised uncontrolled infection, other autoimmune disease, pregnancy or lactation.

This sequence originates from a woman in her twenties or thirties with Graves disease. The source was peripheral blood mononuclear cells (PBMCs), collected at new diagnosis, from a patient treated with antithyroid drugs. V and J are TRBV5-1 and TRBJ2-1; TRBD2 aligns across 8 bases. CDR3 in amino acids: CASSREGEYVAGQFF. The CDR3 DNA sequence: TGCGCCAGCAGTCGGGAGGGGGAATACGTAGCGGGACAGTTCTTC.